One and the same sample provided the 20 T cell receptor beta chains below, sequenced in a study of regulatory T cells in long-lasting Graves disease. The sample's time point: persistent/refractory GD, antithyroid drugs over 5 years with positive TRAb. The TCR library was made from RNA that had been extracted from PBMCs in TRIzol. Arm-PCR of CDR3 regions and iRepertoire HTBI primers were the basis on which TCR beta libraries were built. A single record per CDR3 protein comes from TCRdb applying MiXCR to the multiplex PCR reads. The data contain 700,000 or so distinct CDR3 sequences, around 30% of them seen just once; the ten biggest clones take up 40% to 55%. Material: peripheral blood mononuclear cells (PBMCs), obtained when the disease was refractory, from a patient treated with antithyroid drugs. The origin of the receptors is a female donor with Graves disease.

The chain links TRBV27 to TRBJ2-7; 11 bases match TRBD1. The CDR3 spans 15 residues. The germline V gene has CDR1 MNHEY and CDR2 SMNVEV (reference sequence). The V segment lost 3 bases and the J segment 7 bases; nucleotides outside the gene matches: 8. The CDR3 coding sequence is TGTGCCAGCAGTTTGTCCGGGACAGGGGGAGAAGAGCAGTACTTC. Translated, it gives CASSLSGTGGEEQYF.

CDR3 bases: TGTGCCAGCAGCCCCAATTGGGACAGGGGGCCCTACGAGCAGTACTTC. This translates into CASSPNWDRGPYEQYF. V usage is TRBV3-1 and J usage is TRBJ2-7, with 12 bases aligning to TRBD1. Germline V gives CDR1 LGHDT, CDR2 YNNKEL (reference sequence). The trim removed 4 bases at V and 2 bases at J, leaving 6 bases unmatched. The CDR3 totals 16 residues.

The chain joins TRBV7-9 to TRBJ2-5, with 7 bases identical to TRBD1. The CDR3 spans 15 residues. Germline trimming cut 5 bases from V and 1 base from J; bases unmatched to any gene: 7. Germline values: CDR1 SEHNR, CDR2 FQNEAQ (reference sequence). CDR3 residues: CASSISGTAQETQYF. Here the CDR3 DNA reads TGTGCCAGCAGCATCTCCGGGACAGCCCAAGAGACCCAGTACTTC. Full variable domain (rest looked up from reference TRBV7-9 and TRBJ2-5): DTGVSQNPRHKITKRGQNVTFRCDPISEHNRLYWYRQTLGQGPEFLTYFQNEAQLEKSRLLSDRFSAERPKGSFSTLEIQRTEQGDSAMYLCASSISGTAQETQYFGPGTRLLVL.

V usage is TRBV29-1 and J usage is TRBJ1-2; possibly TRBD1 for D (6 bases). The germline V and J ends were trimmed by 7 bases and 2 bases, with 11 bases remaining between them. Germline assignment: CDR1 SQVTM and CDR2 ANQGSEA. CDR3 length: 12 amino acids. The DNA of the CDR3 is TGCAGCGCCGGGGGGCAGAACTATGGCTACACCTTC. Residues: CSAGGQNYGYTF.

This sequence joins TRBV20-1 and TRBJ2-7; 8 positions agree with TRBD2. The CDR3 runs 14 residues. J lost 6 bases, V lost 5 bases, and 12 bases had no gene match. Germline values: CDR1 DFQATT, CDR2 SNEGSKA (reference sequence). The CDR3 reads CSAGPGLGQREQYF. The CDR3 region has the DNA TGCAGTGCTGGACCGGGACTAGGCCAACGCGAGCAGTACTTC.

This clonotype was found once. The J gene is TRBJ1-5, the V gene TRBV24-1, with TRBD1 as a possible D gene (5 bases). V was trimmed by 4 bases and J by 4 bases, leaving 10 bases between them. The CDR3 length is 14 residues. The germline V gene has CDR1 KGHDR and CDR2 SFDVKD. For the CDR3, the DNA is TGTGCCACCAGTGAACCCGGGGCAAATCAGCCCCAGCATTTT. It yields the protein CATSEPGANQPQHF.

A few counts support this clonotype. The rearrangement joins TRBV11-1 to TRBJ2-2; tentative D call: TRBD1 (6 bases). V gave up 4 bases and J gave up 0 bases, with 9 bases separating them. The germline V gene has CDR1 SGHAT and CDR2 FQDESV (reference sequence). CDR3 length: 15 amino acids. The CDR3 coding sequence is TGTGCCAGCAGCTCTGGACAGACGAACACCGGGGAGCTGTTTTTT. Translating it yields CASSSGQTNTGELFF.

This clonotype was seen ten or more times. The V and J genes are TRBV12-3 or TRBV12-4 and TRBJ1-2; TRBD1 might be the D (6 bases). The V and J ends lost 5 bases and 2 bases respectively, with 12 bases between them. The CDR3 totals 14 residues. In DNA form, the CDR3 reads TGTGCCAGCAGTCAGCGACAGGTGAACTATGGCTACACCTTC. This translates into CASSQRQVNYGYTF.

This clonotype was counted a few times. The chain has TRBV6-1 and TRBJ1-4; possible D gene TRBD1, 6 bases. The V and J ends lost 10 bases and 5 bases respectively, with 17 bases between them. CDR1 is MNHNS and CDR2 is SASEGT in the germline V gene. The CDR3 consists of 14 residues. The CDR3 DNA sequence: TGTGCCAACGACCCCGGGACACCAAATGAAAAACTGTTTTTT. It encodes CANDPGTPNEKLFF.

The chain recombines TRBV6-5 with TRBJ1-2, with a possible D match to TRBD1 (6 bases). V dropped 0 bases and J dropped 3 bases, with 11 bases sitting between them. Per the germline V gene, CDR1 is MNHEY and CDR2 is SVGAGI. The CDR3 covers 15 residues. The CDR3 DNA reads as TGTGCCAGCAGTTACTCGCCAGGGACATACTATGGCTACACCTTC. It encodes CASSYSPGTYYGYTF.

This chain connects TRBV6-5 to TRBJ1-3, with D perhaps matching TRBD1 (5 bases). The CDR3 consists of 16 residues. CDR1 and CDR2 (germline): MNHEY, SVGAGI. Between the trimmed V and J ends, which lost 4 bases and 0 bases, there was a span of 13 bases. In nucleotides, the CDR3 is TGTGCCAGCAGTTTTTCCCGACAGACCTCTGGAAACACCATATATTTT. Translation gives CASSFSRQTSGNTIYF.

The chain employs TRBV28 and TRBJ1-2; D unclear. CDR1 MDHEN and CDR2 SYDVKM come from the germline V gene. Trimming removed 3 bases at V and 0 bases at J, with 5 bases between. CDR3 length: 13 amino acids. CDR3 DNA: TGTGCCAGCAGTTTCCAGCCTAACTATGGCTACACCTTC. It specifies CASSFQPNYGYTF.

This clonotype was picked up many times. V gene TRBV11-2 combines with J gene TRBJ2-7; possible D gene TRBD1, 6 bases. In germline, CDR1 is SGHAT, CDR2 FQNNGV. V was pared by 3 bases and J by 0 bases, with 12 bases between. This CDR3 is built from 15 residues. The CDR3 here is CASSLGADSSYEQYF. The CDR3 DNA is TGTGCCAGCAGCTTGGGGGCGGACAGCTCCTACGAGCAGTACTTC.

In this sample, this clonotype turned up a few times. The V gene is TRBV27, the J gene TRBJ2-7, with no clear D. This CDR3 has 13 residues. Germline lookup yields CDR1 MNHEY and CDR2 SMNVEV (reference sequence). V lost 5 bases and J lost 3, with 11 bases in between. CDR3 region: CASSARIGYEQYF. Written as DNA, the CDR3 is TGTGCCAGCAGTGCACGGATTGGCTACGAGCAGTACTTC.

This clonotype was seen a handful of times. This chain joins TRBV28 and TRBJ1-2; TRBD1 agrees at 7 bases. V lost 6 bases and J lost 6; bases outside the gene matches: 7. Germline lookup yields CDR1 MDHEN and CDR2 SYDVKM. This CDR3 is 13 amino acids long. CDR3 residues: CASSPIDRDGYTF. CDR3 nucleotides: TGTGCCAGCAGCCCAATTGACAGGGATGGCTACACCTTC.

The V call is TRBV19, the J call TRBJ1-4, with D uncertain. CDR1 and CDR2 (germline): LNHDA, SQIVND (reference sequence). Trimming stripped 1 base from V and 5 bases from J, with 2 bases between. This CDR3 region has 12 residues. This CDR3 is CASSIGNEKLFF. In DNA, the CDR3 is TGTGCCAGTAGTATAGGGAATGAAAAACTGTTTTTT.

This clonotype was detected a few times. The V call is TRBV3-1, the J call TRBJ1-1; D not resolved. The CDR3 extends over 15 amino acids. V shed 2 bases and J shed 3 bases, with 13 bases lying between them. CDR1 and CDR2 from the germline V gene are LGHDT and YNNKEL (reference sequence). The CDR3 region has the DNA TGTGCCAGCAGCCAAATAAACGAGTTGCACACTGAAGCTTTCTTT. This gives the protein CASSQINELHTEAFF.

This clonotype was recorded a few times. The CDR3 loop is CASTSDGTYEQYF. The DNA of the CDR3 is TGTGCCAGCACATCGGACGGGACCTACGAGCAGTACTTC. The chain is built from TRBV2 and TRBJ2-7, with D possibly matching TRBD2 (5 bases). The germline gives CDR1 SNHLY, CDR2 FYNNEI. The CDR3 has 13 amino acids. V gave up 7 bases and J gave up 2 bases, with 12 bases separating them. The full variable domain, rest sourced from reference TRBV2 and TRBJ2-7, is EPEVTQTPSHQVTQMGQEVILRCVPISNHLYFYWYRQILGQKVEFLVSFYNNEISEKSEIFDDQFSVERPDGSNFTLKIRSTKLEDSAMYFCASTSDGTYEQYFGPGTRLTVT.

Ten or more counts support this clonotype. CDR3 DNA: TGTGCCAGCAGTTTGGGGGTAAAGGGCAATCAGCCCCAGCATTTT. Translating gives CASSLGVKGNQPQHF. The chain combines TRBV12-3 or TRBV12-4 with TRBJ1-5; tentative D call: TRBD1 (5 bases). Trimming took off 3 bases at V and 2 bases at J, with 11 bases between the two ends. The CDR3 is 15 residues long.

V is TRBV7-2 and J is TRBJ2-1; the match to TRBD2 covers 8 bases. From germline, CDR1 is SGHTA and CDR2 FQGNSA. CDR3 length: 18 amino acids. J lost 5 bases, V lost 5 bases, and 17 bases had no gene match. The CDR3 DNA is TGTGCCAGCAGCCGTGGGGCAACTAGCGGAAAGACGAACAATGAGCAGTTCTTC. As protein: CASSRGATSGKTNNEQFF.